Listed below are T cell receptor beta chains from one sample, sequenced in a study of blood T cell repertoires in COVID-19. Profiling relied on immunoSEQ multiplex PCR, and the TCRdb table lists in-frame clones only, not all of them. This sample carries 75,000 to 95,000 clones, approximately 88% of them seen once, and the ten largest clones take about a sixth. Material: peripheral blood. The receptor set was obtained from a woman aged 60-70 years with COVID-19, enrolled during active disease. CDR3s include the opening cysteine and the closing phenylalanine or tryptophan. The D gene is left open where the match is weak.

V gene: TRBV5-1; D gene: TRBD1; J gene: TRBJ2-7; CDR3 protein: CASSPGTGGMEQYF
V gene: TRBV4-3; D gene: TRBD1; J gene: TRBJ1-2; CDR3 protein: CASSHRDRVGYTF
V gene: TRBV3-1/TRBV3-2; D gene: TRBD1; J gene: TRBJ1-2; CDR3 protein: CASSQATGPYGYTF
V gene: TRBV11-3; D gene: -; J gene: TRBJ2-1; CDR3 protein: CASSLVPDEQFF
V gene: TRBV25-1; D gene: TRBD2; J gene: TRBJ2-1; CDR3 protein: CASSGLATDEQFF
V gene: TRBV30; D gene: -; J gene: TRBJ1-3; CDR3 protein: CAWSVGRTSGNTIYF
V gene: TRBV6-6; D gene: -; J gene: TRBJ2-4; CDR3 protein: CASSHLPGHVRAKNIQYF
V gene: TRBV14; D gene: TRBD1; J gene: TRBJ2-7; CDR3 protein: CASSQAGTGGSYEQYF
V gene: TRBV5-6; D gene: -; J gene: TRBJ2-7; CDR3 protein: CASSLPEEVPGTSVSGQYF
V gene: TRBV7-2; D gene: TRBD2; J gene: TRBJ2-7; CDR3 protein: CASRFTGGQNEQYF
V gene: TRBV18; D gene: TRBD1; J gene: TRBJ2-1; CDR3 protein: CASSPRGQGIDEQFF
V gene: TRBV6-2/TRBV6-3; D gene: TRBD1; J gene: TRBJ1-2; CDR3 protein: CASSHFGQDMGYTF
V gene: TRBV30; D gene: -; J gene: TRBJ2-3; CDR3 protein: CAWSAPPTAYRGDTQYF
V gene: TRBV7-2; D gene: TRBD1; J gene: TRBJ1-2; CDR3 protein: CASSPSAGGYGYTF
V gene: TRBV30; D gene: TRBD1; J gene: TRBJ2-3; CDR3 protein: CAEGRQGRGDTQYF
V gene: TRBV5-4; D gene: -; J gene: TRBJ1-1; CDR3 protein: CASSLRGYGTEAFF
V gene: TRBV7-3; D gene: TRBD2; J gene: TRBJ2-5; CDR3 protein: CASSLLGGALETQYF
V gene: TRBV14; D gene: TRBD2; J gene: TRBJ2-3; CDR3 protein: CASSHLRLAGGPDTQYF
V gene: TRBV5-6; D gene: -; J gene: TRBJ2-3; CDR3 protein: CASSRPLQGSTDTQYF
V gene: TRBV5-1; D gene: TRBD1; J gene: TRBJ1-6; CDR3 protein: CASRREGAVNSPLHF
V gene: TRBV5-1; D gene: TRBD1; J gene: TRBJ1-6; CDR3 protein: CASSLTGDSPLHF
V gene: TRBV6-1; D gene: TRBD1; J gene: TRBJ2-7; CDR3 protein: CASSEDRGYAYEQYF
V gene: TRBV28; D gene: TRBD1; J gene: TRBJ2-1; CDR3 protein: CASSPYPRTGRSYNEQFF
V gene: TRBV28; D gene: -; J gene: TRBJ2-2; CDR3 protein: CAADRNTGELFF
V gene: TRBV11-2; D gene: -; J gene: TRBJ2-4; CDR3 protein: CASSLGHQNIQYF
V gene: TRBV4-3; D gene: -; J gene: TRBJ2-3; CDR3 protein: CASSQDDRWADTQYF
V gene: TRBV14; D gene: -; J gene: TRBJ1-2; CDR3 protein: CASSLAGGNGYTF
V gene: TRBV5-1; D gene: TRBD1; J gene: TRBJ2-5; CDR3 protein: CASSWNTGGETQYF
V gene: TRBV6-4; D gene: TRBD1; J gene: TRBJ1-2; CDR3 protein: CASSRDRGLGYTF
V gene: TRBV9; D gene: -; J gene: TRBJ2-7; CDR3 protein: CASSVGQTNYEQYF
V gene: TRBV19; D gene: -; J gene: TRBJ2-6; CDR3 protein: CASSILSGLGANVLTF
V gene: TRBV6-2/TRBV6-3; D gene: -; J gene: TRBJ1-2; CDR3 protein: CASSLNRVGYTF
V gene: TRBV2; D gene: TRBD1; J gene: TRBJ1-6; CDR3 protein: CASRRDRVNSPLHF
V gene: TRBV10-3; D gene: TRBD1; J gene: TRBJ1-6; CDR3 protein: CAIRDRDRGSPLHF
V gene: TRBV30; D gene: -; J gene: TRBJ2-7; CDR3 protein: CAWSVSYEQYF
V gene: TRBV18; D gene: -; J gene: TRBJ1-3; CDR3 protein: CASSSIGGYAGNTIYF
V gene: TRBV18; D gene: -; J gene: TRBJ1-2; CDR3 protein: CASSPRRDIADGYTF
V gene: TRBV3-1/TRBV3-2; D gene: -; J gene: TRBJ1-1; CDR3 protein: CASSPHQGRLNTEAFF
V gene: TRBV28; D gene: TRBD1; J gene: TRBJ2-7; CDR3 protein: CASSPLDRARMVQYF
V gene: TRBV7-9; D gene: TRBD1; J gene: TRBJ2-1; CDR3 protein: CASSFPGTGQYNEQFF
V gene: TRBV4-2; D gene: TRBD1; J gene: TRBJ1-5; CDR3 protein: CASSQQTGGEHQPQHF
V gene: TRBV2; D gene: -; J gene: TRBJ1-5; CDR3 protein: CASNRVNSNQPQHF
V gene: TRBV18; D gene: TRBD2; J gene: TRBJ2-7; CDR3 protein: CASSPGTSGGHITYEQYF
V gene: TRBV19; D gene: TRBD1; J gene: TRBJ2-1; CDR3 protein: CASSNPPGQVRLF
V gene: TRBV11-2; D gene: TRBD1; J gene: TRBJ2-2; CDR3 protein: CASTRTGGEYTGELFF
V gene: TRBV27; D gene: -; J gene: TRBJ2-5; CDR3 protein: CASSLGLRDATQYF
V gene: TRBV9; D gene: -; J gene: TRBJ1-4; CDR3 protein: CASSPRAREGEKLFF
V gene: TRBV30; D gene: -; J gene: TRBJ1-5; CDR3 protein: CAWSVGGAINQPQHF
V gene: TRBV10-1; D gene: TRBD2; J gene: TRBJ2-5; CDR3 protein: CASSEATSGDLGQETQYF
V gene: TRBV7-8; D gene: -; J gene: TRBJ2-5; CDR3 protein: CASSSSRETQYF
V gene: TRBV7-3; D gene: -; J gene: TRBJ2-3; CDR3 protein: CASSLSQGPGDTQYF
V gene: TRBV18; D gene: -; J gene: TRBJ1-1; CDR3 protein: CASSPLTGSTEAFF
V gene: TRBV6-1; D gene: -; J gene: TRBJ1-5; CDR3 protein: CASSEVGSGFSNQPQHF
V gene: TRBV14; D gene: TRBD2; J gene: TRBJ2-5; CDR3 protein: CASSQISGGQETQYF
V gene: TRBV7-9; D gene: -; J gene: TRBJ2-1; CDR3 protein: CASSLAPSPGRNEQFF